Sequencing of this T cell receptor beta chain was carried out in a study of beta chain features in type 1 diabetes (dated by TCRdb to 2017 to 2018). About the investigation overall: Mean age, gender distribution, total cell number and subset yield were not different between patients and healthy donors. Regulatory and stem cell-like memory subsets were isolated from only 8 patients and roughly 8 healthy donors, whereas naive and central memory subsets came from all 28 donors. Across all samples, some 100,000,000 sorted cells were examined, and cell number per subset correlated strongly with RNA yield. The study compared TCRB repertoires of sorted circulating CD4+ T cell subsets between recently diagnosed type 1 diabetes patients and matched healthy donors. The research as a whole found: Sequencing cDNA rather than genomic DNA could over-represent highly expressing activated cells, although activation and CD3 levels did not differ between groups. At VDJ recombination sites, type 1 diabetes patients had fewer insertions and more deleted nucleotides, which implies abnormalities in thymic rearrangement. In all four CD4+ subsets, TCRB CDR3 length was moderately but significantly shorter in type 1 diabetes patients. PCR might favor shorter templates, but patient and control samples were amplified and corrected together, so any skew would affect both groups equally. Naive, central memory and regulatory TCRB repertoires appeared to be more alike among patients than among healthy donors. Because the HLA sub-analyses included only small numbers of individuals, any influence of HLA type on TCRB rearrangement was left unresolved.

Each donor gave one peripheral blood draw, approximately 110 mL on average, collected into heparinised tubes. A BD FACSAria II was used to sort naive, central memory, regulatory and stem cell-like memory CD4+ T cells with a panel that included CD45RO, CCR7, CD25, CD127, CD95 and CD27. Purity was above 98% for every sorted population. Right away, PBMCs were isolated by Lymphoprep density gradient centrifugation and were stained directly, with no culture step. Samples were stained and sorted in pairs, with one healthy donor and one patient per experiment, so that batch effects were minimized. This clone was seen only a few times. Its binding antigen is unknown. Nothing much larger sits one base from this clone, and base qualities are not available. Per the germline V gene, SGDLS is the CDR1 and YYNGEE is the CDR2. Relative to germline, V is 0 bases shorter and J is 3 bases shorter, with 10 bases between their ends. Reading from cysteine to phenylalanine, the CDR3 counts 14 amino acids. The entry retains the CDR3 DNA only, 42 bases that are in frame from base 1.

The entire amount of isolated RNA was reverse transcribed using the High Capacity cDNA Reverse Transcription Kit, so the sequenced TCRB transcripts were expressed ones. Deep immunoSEQ sequencing was applied to naive, central memory and regulatory T cell samples, giving an average of about 3.57 million total reads per sample. After sorted cells were lysed in RLT buffer, RNA was extracted with DNase-treated RNeasy Micro or Mini kits, with the choice depending on cell number. Each cell subset was processed on its own to prevent cross-contamination, while patient and healthy donor samples were processed together. The immunoSEQ multiplex PCR was used to amplify TCRB sequences from cDNA, generating 87-bp fragments that spanned the CDR3 region. Amplicons were sequenced on the Illumina HiSeq platform. Per the authors' processing: Synthetic template baselines were used to correct PCR bias computationally, reads within Hamming distance 2 were collapsed together, and singletons that could not be merged were discarded. Reads were aligned against IMGT so that V, D and J genes, CDR3 length and insertions or deletions at six rearrangement sites could be assigned. Within each subset, clonotype counts were normalized to the number of sorted cells before true diversity and Gini coefficients were calculated with the tcR R package. Repertoire sharing was quantified using the overlap coefficient calculated on TCRB nucleotide sequences. As a proxy for the pre-selection repertoire, out-of-frame TCRB sequences from naive cells were analyzed. Here the immuneACCESS table is served through TCRdb, limited to in-frame sequences with V and J called. Missing clones are a known gap in these copies; in checked studies unresolved V genes cover under half, and the rest lacks a known reason. V and J calls and clone size come straight from that table; D and trimming were deduced from the DNA. A total of about 270,000 clones appear in this sample, more than 13% of them only once. The ten largest clones capture over 0.015% of the sample.

The rearrangement combines TRBV9 with TRBJ2-7; perhaps TRBD1 is the D gene, with 6 bases matching. Material for sequencing was naive CD4+ T cells from blood. This specimen's cell subset or site label, per the study, means: true naive CD4+ T cells. This TCR came from a young man with type 1 diabetes. DNA sequence: TGTGCCAGCAGCGTAGCTACAGGGTACTACGAGCAGTACTTC. This codes for CASSVATGYYEQYF.